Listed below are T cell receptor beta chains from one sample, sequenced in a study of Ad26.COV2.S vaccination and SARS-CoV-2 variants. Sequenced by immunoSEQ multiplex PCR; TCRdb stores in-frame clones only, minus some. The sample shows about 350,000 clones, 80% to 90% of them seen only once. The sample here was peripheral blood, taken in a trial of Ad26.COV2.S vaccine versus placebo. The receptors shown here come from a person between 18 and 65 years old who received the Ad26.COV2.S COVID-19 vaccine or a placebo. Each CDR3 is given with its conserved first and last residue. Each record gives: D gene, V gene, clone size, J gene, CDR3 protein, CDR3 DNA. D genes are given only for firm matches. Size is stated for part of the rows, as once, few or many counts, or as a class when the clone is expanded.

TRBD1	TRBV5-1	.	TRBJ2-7	CASSWTRTGSYEQYF	TGCGCCAGCAGCTGGACCCGGACAGGTTCCTACGAGCAGTACTTC
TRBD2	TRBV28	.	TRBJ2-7	CASSFTSGTEQYF	TGTGCCAGCAGTTTCACTAGCGGGACCGAGCAGTACTTC
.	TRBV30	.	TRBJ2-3	CAWKGVTDTQYF	TGTGCCTGGAAAGGGGTCACAGATACGCAGTATTTT
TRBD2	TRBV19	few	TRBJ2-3	CASRETSGGADTQYF	TGTGCCAGTAGAGAAACTAGCGGGGGGGCGGATACGCAGTATTTT
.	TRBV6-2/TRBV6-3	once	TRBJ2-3	CASSLVIGEGTDTQYF	TGTGCCAGCAGTTTAGTGATCGGAGAGGGCACAGATACGCAGTATTTT
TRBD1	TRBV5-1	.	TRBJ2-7	CASSFGQGWEEQYF	TGCGCCAGCAGCTTCGGACAGGGCTGGGAAGAGCAGTACTTC
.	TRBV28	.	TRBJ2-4	CASSLTGNKNIQYF	TGTGCCAGCAGTTTGACAGGAAACAAAAACATTCAGTACTTC
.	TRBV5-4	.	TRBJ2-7	CASSWGLGYEQYF	TGTGCCAGCAGCTGGGGTCTCGGCTACGAGCAGTACTTC
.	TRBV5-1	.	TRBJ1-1	CASSPQENTEAFF	TGCGCCAGCAGCCCTCAGGAGAACACTGAAGCTTTCTTT
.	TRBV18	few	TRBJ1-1	CASSRYYRDLRDTEAFF	TGTGCCAGCTCACGCTATTACCGGGACCTCCGGGACACTGAAGCTTTCTTT
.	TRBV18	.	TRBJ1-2	CASSLRGDGYTF	TGTGCCAGCTCACTTAGGGGTGATGGCTACACCTTC
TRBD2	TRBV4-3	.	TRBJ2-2	CASSLSTSVNTGELFF	TGCGCCAGCAGCCTCTCGACTAGCGTGAACACCGGGGAGCTGTTTTTT
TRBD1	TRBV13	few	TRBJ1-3	CASSLFEGQPTSRSSGNTIYF	TGTGCCAGCAGCTTATTCGAGGGACAGCCAACGTCTAGGAGCTCTGGAAACACCATATATTTT
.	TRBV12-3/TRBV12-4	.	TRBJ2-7	CASSPTFSYEQYF	TGTGCCAGCAGTCCGACTTTTTCCTACGAGCAGTACTTC
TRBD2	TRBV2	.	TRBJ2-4	CASSTLAGGPGNIQYF	TGTGCCAGCAGTACCTTAGCGGGAGGGCCGGGAAACATTCAGTACTTC
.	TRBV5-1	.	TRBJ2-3	CASSLGRDSTDTQYF	TGCGCCAGCAGCCTAGGCCGGGACAGCACAGATACGCAGTATTTT
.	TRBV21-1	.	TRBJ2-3	CASRPNRDSITDTQYF	TGTGCCAGCCGGCCTAACCGGGACTCAATCACAGATACGCAGTATTTT
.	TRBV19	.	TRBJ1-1	CASSPQRGPSLEAFF	TGTGCCAGTAGTCCCCAAAGGGGCCCGAGTCTAGAAGCTTTCTTT
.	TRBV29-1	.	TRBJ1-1	CSVGFLSEAFF	TGCAGCGTTGGGTTTTTATCCGAAGCTTTCTTT
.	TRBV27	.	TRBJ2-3	CASSPQWDTQYF	TGTGCCAGCAGTCCCCAGTGGGATACGCAGTATTTT
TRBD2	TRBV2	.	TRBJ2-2	CASSELLAGGPGGELFF	TGTGCCAGCAGTGAACTCCTAGCGGGAGGGCCCGGCGGGGAGCTGTTTTTT
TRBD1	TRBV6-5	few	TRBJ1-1	CASRVVGTGGKAFF	TGTGCCAGCAGGGTCGTCGGGACAGGGGGCAAAGCTTTCTTT
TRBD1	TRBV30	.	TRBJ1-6	CAFGQGEHSPLHF	TGTGCCTTTGGACAGGGCGAGCATTCACCCCTCCACTTT
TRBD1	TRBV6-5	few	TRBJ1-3	CASRAHRGPGNTIYF	TGTGCCAGCAGGGCCCACAGGGGACCCGGAAACACCATATATTTT
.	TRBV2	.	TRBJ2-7	CASRTISYEQYF	TGTGCCAGCAGAACTATTAGCTACGAGCAGTACTTC
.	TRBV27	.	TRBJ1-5	CASSLFRDSNQPQHF	TGTGCCAGCAGTTTATTTCGGGATAGCAATCAGCCCCAGCATTTT
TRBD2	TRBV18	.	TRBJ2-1	CASSPGLGLHNEQFF	TGTGCCAGCTCACCGGGACTAGGGTTGCACAATGAGCAGTTCTTC
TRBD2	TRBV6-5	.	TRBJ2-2	CASRLSGGSVELFF	TGTGCCAGCAGGCTTAGCGGGGGGTCCGTGGAGCTGTTTTTT
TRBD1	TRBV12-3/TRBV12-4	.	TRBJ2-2	CASRTDRAGELFF	TGTGCCAGCAGAACGGACAGGGCCGGGGAGCTGTTTTTT
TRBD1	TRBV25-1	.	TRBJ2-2	CASSDPGQGTGELFF	TGTGCCAGCAGTGACCCGGGACAGGGCACCGGGGAGCTGTTTTTT
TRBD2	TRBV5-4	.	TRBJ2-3	CVSSPGGFFADTQYF	TGTGTCTCGTCCCCGGGGGGGTTCTTCGCAGATACGCAGTATTTT
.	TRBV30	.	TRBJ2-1	CAWTSGSSYNEQFF	TGTGCCTGGACCTCTGGGAGTAGTTACAATGAGCAGTTCTTC
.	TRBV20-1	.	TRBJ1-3	CSASLSNTIYF	TGCAGTGCTAGTCTTTCTAACACCATATATTTT
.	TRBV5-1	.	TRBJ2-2	CASGASTNTGELFF	TGCGCCAGCGGGGCTAGCACAAACACCGGGGAGCTGTTTTTT
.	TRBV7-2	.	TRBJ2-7	CASSNRAPGEQYF	TGTGCCAGCAGTAACAGGGCCCCGGGCGAGCAGTACTTC
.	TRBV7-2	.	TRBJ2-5	CASRHRTGEETQYF	TGTGCCAGCAGACACCGCACGGGGGAAGAGACCCAGTACTTC
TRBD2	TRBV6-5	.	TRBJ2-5	CASSSLAPQETQYF	TGTGCCAGCAGTTCACTAGCGCCTCAAGAGACCCAGTACTTC
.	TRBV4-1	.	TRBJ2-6	CASSQERAGANVLTF	TGCGCCAGCAGCCAAGAGAGGGCTGGGGCCAACGTCCTGACTTTC
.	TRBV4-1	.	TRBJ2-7	CASSQCYEQYF	TGCGCCAGCAGCCAATGCTACGAGCAGTACTTC
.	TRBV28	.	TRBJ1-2	CASTPIPGTAPHYYTF	TGTGCCAGCACCCCTATCCCAGGAACCGCGCCCCACTACTACACCTTC